A selection of T cell receptor beta chains follows, all from one sample in a study of blood T cells in healthy people across ages. From the 5' RACE reads, TCRdb called clonotypes with MiXCR, one entry per CDR3 protein. Of 750,000 to 950,000 distinct CDR3 sequences listed, roughly 29% are singletons. These data were likewise used in another study, on T cells of mothers and their children.

The sequenced sample was blood. The receptors originated from a woman aged 40 to 50 in good health. Both conserved end residues are part of each CDR3. The D gene is left open where the match is weak. The size entry is marked missing in some rows and otherwise reads once, few, many or a size class.

V gene,D gene,J gene,clone size,CDR3 length,CDR3 protein,CDR3 DNA
TRBV5-1,NA,TRBJ2-3,NA,14,CASSIGQTTDTQYF,TGCGCCAGCAGCATAGGACAGACCACAGATACGCAGTATTTT
TRBV21-1,NA,TRBJ2-5,many,16,CASSKSGDRGIETQYF,TGTGCCAGCAGCAAATCTGGGGACAGGGGGATAGAGACCCAGTACTTC
TRBV5-5,TRBD1,TRBJ2-1,NA,14,CASGWRDRGYEQFF,TGTGCCAGCGGCTGGCGGGACAGGGGCTACGAGCAGTTCTTC
TRBV29-1,TRBD1,TRBJ1-1,many,12,CSDRQGSTEAFF,TGCAGCGATAGACAGGGTTCCACTGAAGCTTTCTTT
TRBV5-1,TRBD1,TRBJ1-4,NA,15,CASSLGQGQNEKLFF,TGCGCCAGCAGCTTGGGACAGGGGCAAAATGAAAAACTGTTTTTT
TRBV20-1,TRBD1,TRBJ2-7,many,13,CSAPGTGVYEQYF,TGCAGTGCTCCCGGGACAGGGGTCTACGAGCAGTACTTC
TRBV7-3,TRBD2,TRBJ2-1,few,15,CASSLAGGGGYEQFF,TGTGCCAGCAGCTTGGCGGGGGGTGGGGGGTATGAGCAGTTCTTC
TRBV7-9,TRBD1,TRBJ2-1,NA,16,CASSLGDRGNYNEQFF,TGTGCCAGCAGCTTAGGAGACAGGGGGAACTACAATGAGCAGTTCTTC
TRBV5-1,NA,TRBJ2-7,NA,14,CASSLVDGVYEQYF,TGCGCCAGCAGCTTGGTGGACGGAGTCTACGAGCAGTACTTC
TRBV20-1,NA,TRBJ2-3,few,14,CSAPAVTRTDTQYF,TGCAGTGCCCCGGCCGTCACCCGCACAGATACGCAGTATTTT
TRBV11-2,TRBD1,TRBJ2-1,many,18,CASSFRGTVQSSYNEQFF,TGTGCCAGCAGCTTTAGGGGGACAGTCCAAAGCTCCTACAATGAGCAGTTCTTC
TRBV20-1,NA,TRBJ2-5,few,13,CSARIWGGETQYF,TGCAGTGCTAGAATTTGGGGCGGAGAGACCCAGTACTTC
TRBV18,NA,TRBJ1-1,few,15,CASSPQEEVNTEAFF,TGTGCCAGCTCACCACAGGAGGAGGTGAACACTGAAGCTTTCTTT
TRBV29-1,NA,TRBJ2-3,many,12,CSVADSTDTQYF,TGCAGCGTCGCTGACAGCACAGATACGCAGTATTTT
TRBV7-9,TRBD1,TRBJ1-5,NA,18,CASSLGPVGQVSNQPQHF,TGTGCCAGCAGCTTGGGACCGGTGGGACAGGTGTCCAATCAGCCCCAGCATTTT
TRBV4-3,NA,TRBJ2-3,many,14,CASSQESWADTQYF,TGCGCCAGCAGCCAAGAGTCCTGGGCAGATACGCAGTATTTT
TRBV6-5,NA,TRBJ2-3,few,15,CASSYRGPGTDTQYF,TGTGCCAGCAGTTACCGGGGTCCGGGCACAGATACGCAGTATTTT
TRBV24-1,NA,TRBJ2-7,many,13,CATSDRDIYEQYF,TGTGCCACCAGTGACCGGGACATCTACGAGCAGTACTTC
TRBV27,NA,TRBJ1-6,NA,19,CASRSRRGTQSLGNSPLHF,TGTGCCAGCAGATCGCGGCGGGGGACCCAAAGTTTGGGGAATTCACCCCTCCACTTT
TRBV20-1,TRBD1,TRBJ2-7,NA,14,CSASRDRLSYEQYF,TGCAGTGCTAGCAGGGACAGGCTGTCCTACGAGCAGTACTTC
TRBV7-2,NA,TRBJ1-2,NA,14,CASSPVTGDYGYTF,TGTGCCAGCAGTCCTGTGACAGGCGACTATGGCTACACCTTC
TRBV4-2,TRBD1,TRBJ1-1,NA,17,CASSHSDRGASNTEAFF,TGTGCCAGCAGCCACTCGGACAGGGGCGCCTCGAACACTGAAGCTTTCTTT
TRBV25-1,NA,TRBJ1-1,NA,12,CASRDNPTEAFF,TGTGCCAGCAGGGACAACCCCACTGAAGCTTTCTTT
TRBV7-3,TRBD1,TRBJ1-2,many,14,CASSNPGTGGGYTF,TGTGCCAGCAGCAATCCCGGGACAGGGGGCGGCTACACCTTC
TRBV2,NA,TRBJ1-2,NA,15,CASSGGALAASGYTF,TGTGCCAGCAGTGGCGGGGCCCTCGCAGCGTCGGGCTACACCTTC
TRBV12-3/TRBV12-4,TRBD1,TRBJ2-4,NA,17,CASSLGPGQGRRNIQYF,TGTGCCAGCAGTTTAGGGCCGGGACAGGGCCGGAGGAACATTCAGTACTTC
TRBV10-3,TRBD2,TRBJ2-7,many,15,CAISEGLAVTYEQYF,TGTGCCATCAGTGAGGGGCTAGCGGTAACCTACGAGCAGTACTTC
TRBV2,NA,TRBJ2-3,NA,15,CASSQEGTLTNTQYF,TGTGCCAGCAGCCAGGAGGGGACCCTCACAAATACGCAGTATTTT
TRBV7-2,TRBD2,TRBJ2-3,NA,17,CASSTAPLAGGADTQYF,TGTGCCAGCAGCACCGCCCCACTAGCGGGGGGGGCAGATACGCAGTATTTT
TRBV12-3/TRBV12-4,TRBD1,TRBJ2-1,NA,16,CASSLGPGQGSTEQFF,TGTGCCAGCAGTTTAGGGCCGGGACAGGGCTCAACTGAGCAGTTCTTC
TRBV10-3,TRBD1,TRBJ1-1,NA,16,CATSDLLPRDRVEAFF,TGCGCCACCAGTGATTTATTGCCCCGGGACAGGGTAGAAGCTTTCTTT
TRBV6-6,NA,TRBJ1-2,NA,17,CASSYSRQARDENGYTF,TGTGCCAGCAGTTACTCGAGACAGGCTCGGGATGAGAATGGCTACACCTTC
TRBV20-1,NA,TRBJ2-1,NA,17,CSARDLDRDSSYNEQFF,TGCAGTGCTAGAGATTTGGACCGGGACTCCTCCTACAATGAGCAGTTCTTC
TRBV9,NA,TRBJ2-1,NA,14,CASSGGFTYNEQFF,TGTGCCAGCAGCGGGGGGTTCACCTACAATGAGCAGTTCTTC
TRBV14,TRBD2,TRBJ2-2,NA,14,CASSPRGLAGELFF,TGTGCCAGCAGCCCCCGAGGACTAGCCGGGGAGCTGTTTTTT
TRBV27,NA,TRBJ2-7,many,12,CASSFPGYEQYF,TGTGCCAGCAGTTTCCCAGGGTATGAGCAGTACTTC
TRBV2,NA,TRBJ2-3,NA,12,CASNNRADTQYF,TGTGCCAGCAACAACAGGGCAGATACGCAGTATTTT
TRBV14,TRBD2,TRBJ2-7,once,18,CASSQVLPRLAVPYEQYF,TGTGCCAGCAGCCAAGTCTTACCGCGACTAGCGGTCCCCTACGAGCAGTACTTC
TRBV4-1,NA,TRBJ2-3,many,14,CASPGAAITDTQYF,TGCGCCTCGCCGGGGGCAGCGATCACAGATACGCAGTATTTT
TRBV2,NA,TRBJ2-3,NA,14,CASSEDRSTDTQYF,TGTGCCAGCAGTGAAGACAGGAGCACAGATACGCAGTATTTT